The 4 T cell receptor beta chains presented below share a single source sample, sequenced in a study of blood T cell repertoires in COVID-19. Sequencing used immunoSEQ multiplex PCR; TCRdb keeps in-frame clones, though not all of them. The profile shows some 260,000 clones, 70% to 85% of them singletons. Material: peripheral blood. The receptors were gathered from a man at least 80 years old with acute or convalescent COVID-19.

The chain uses TRBV28 and TRBJ2-3; no reliable D call. V dropped 5 bases and J dropped 4 bases, with 10 bases sitting between them. There are 13 residues in the CDR3. From germline, CDR1 is MDHEN and CDR2 SYDVKM. Written as DNA, the CDR3 is TGTGCCAGCAGTACCCGGGTACCAGATACGCAGTATTTT. Translation: CASSTRVPDTQYF.

This clone was picked up a small number of times. The rearrangement joins TRBV15 to TRBJ2-7; D may be TRBD2 (5 bases). Germline V lookup: CDR1 LNHNV, CDR2 YYDKDF (reference sequence). The CDR3 totals 16 residues. Trimming stripped 1 base from V and 1 base from J, with 14 bases between. The CDR3 DNA reads TGTGCCACCAGCAGAGTCCCAGCGGTTACATCCTACGAGCAGTACTTC. This encodes CATSRVPAVTSYEQYF.

The chain employs TRBV6-1 and TRBJ1-3; no clear D. Trimming left V 1 base short and J 4 bases short, with 14 bases between. This CDR3 contains 16 residues. CDR1 is MNHNS and CDR2 is SASEGT in the germline V gene. The CDR3 protein is CASSEVWSGSGNTIYF. The CDR3 DNA reads as TGTGCCAGCAGTGAAGTATGGTCGGGGTCAGGAAACACCATATATTTT.

This chain joins TRBV5-1 and TRBJ2-7; TRBD2 is a possible D gene (6 bases). V was trimmed by 5 bases and J by 1 base, leaving 13 bases between them. The CDR3 spans 14 residues. Germline-derived CDR1 and CDR2 are SGHRS and YFSETQ. CDR3 nucleotide sequence: TGCGCCAGCAGGCAACCCGGGAGATCCTACGAGCAGTACTTC. Translation gives CASRQPGRSYEQYF.